The rows below give T cell receptor beta chains drawn from one sample of a study of cytomegalovirus exposure and HLA in healthy donors. Profiled with immunoSEQ multiplex PCR; TCRdb holds only in-frame clones, not every one. The sample includes roughly 160,000 clones, less than 80% of them seen just once. Sequenced sample: PBMCs. The receptors here all came from a man aged 40-55 years in good health and CMV-seronegative. The CDR3 runs from the conserved cysteine through the conserved F or W. Clone sizes are given selectively: once, few, many, or a class where the clone is expanded.

-	TRBJ2-7	TRBV28	CASSFGLGAPIYEQYF
-	TRBJ2-2	TRBV25-1	CASSDRGDTGELFF
-	TRBJ2-5	TRBV18	CASSANQETQYF
-	TRBJ2-1	TRBV2	CASSLGTSISNEQFF
few	TRBJ1-1	TRBV6-6	CASNLRRGNTEAFF
-	TRBJ2-1	TRBV2	CASKGQIAYNEQFF
-	TRBJ2-3	TRBV19	CASSSTSGRGTDTQYF
-	TRBJ2-1	TRBV11-2	CASSFRQNGEQFF
-	TRBJ2-5	TRBV4-2	CASSQDGREGGGETQYF
once	TRBJ2-2	TRBV7-9	CASSLAREPGELFF
-	TRBJ2-5	TRBV2	CASMRETQYF
-	TRBJ1-5	TRBV29-1	CSVEAPNQPQHF
-	TRBJ2-3	TRBV5-6	CASSGMGLANTDTQYF
-	TRBJ2-1	TRBV4-3	CASSQDTGGGDEQFF
-	TRBJ1-6	TRBV5-1	CASSLGEGGNSPLHF
few	TRBJ2-7	TRBV9	CASSPRLAGSSYEQYF
once	TRBJ2-1	TRBV6-4	CASSAAGGTYNEQFF
-	TRBJ2-1	TRBV7-9	CASSWAMGGRDNEQFF
once	TRBJ2-1	TRBV6-1	CASRDSNEQFF
-	TRBJ2-7	TRBV28	CASSYPPAYEQYF
-	TRBJ2-1	TRBV5-4	CASSLAAGAGYNEQFF
-	TRBJ2-5	TRBV15	CATSIPSVETQYF
once	TRBJ2-3	TRBV6-4	CASSDGRASDTQYF
few	TRBJ2-2	TRBV5-8	CASSYRQANTGELFF
-	TRBJ1-4	TRBV7-9	CAVETGGSLRNEKLFF
few	TRBJ2-3	TRBV11-2	CASSLDVAGGPADTQYF
-	TRBJ1-5	TRBV5-3	CARSLIIYLLQPQHF
-	TRBJ1-4	TRBV11-3	CATPRTGEKLFF
once	TRBJ2-7	TRBV7-9	CASSFSLNRENYEQYF
-	TRBJ1-5	TRBV28	CASSRGTAQHF
once	TRBJ2-2	TRBV4-1	CASSQVSGRAGTGELFF
few	TRBJ1-2	TRBV30	CAWSRRGRSEYGYTF
-	TRBJ1-2	TRBV28	CASSSGAGENGYTF
-	TRBJ2-5	TRBV5-4	CASSLSPQETQYF
-	TRBJ2-7	TRBV6-1	CASSDRLAREQYF
-	TRBJ2-5	TRBV4-3	CASSRSRRGQETQYF
once	TRBJ2-1	TRBV7-9	CASSTYFATYNEQFF
-	TRBJ1-5	TRBV21-1	CASSKVGQSNQPQHF
-	TRBJ2-7	TRBV27	CASSSKRTQGYEQYF
once	TRBJ2-1	TRBV28	CASSFILGAEYNEQFF
-	TRBJ2-7	TRBV7-9	CASSLIGQTSEQYF
-	TRBJ2-7	TRBV6-5	CASSYGSGSSYEQYF